The sequence of this T cell receptor beta chain was determined in a study of CD8+ T cells in alopecia areata. At the level of the study: Treatment comprised oral tofacitinib, 5 to 10 mg twice daily, in treated patients. Overall study results and limits: Clonality in the scalp and expanded CD8+ clones ranked among the top 100 were significantly decreased by tofacitinib.

The treatment denotes: oral pan-JAK inhibitor, 5-10 mg twice daily. Following extraction, RNA underwent reverse transcription to cDNA, which served as the sequencing template. Data came from immunoSEQ multiplex PCR; TCRdb stores just in-frame clones and leaves some out. The sample has around 97,000 clones, approximately 90% seen once; the top ten hold 8.5% to 14%. Germline-derived CDR1 and CDR2 are MNHGY and SAAAGT. V was clipped by 3 bases and J by 4 bases, with 17 bases between them. This CDR3 spans 16 amino acids. Remarks on this clone: The antigen is unknown.

The sample was CD8+ T cells sorted from blood, taken at approximately week 30, from a patient treated with tofacitinib. The sequence derives from a human donor with alopecia areata. This rearrangement joins TRBV6-8 to TRBJ2-3; no clear D. CDR3: CASSYDPLRPPDTQYF. In DNA form, the CDR3 reads TGTGCCAGCAGTTATGACCCTCTAAGACCTCCAGATACGCAGTATTTT.